This T cell receptor beta chain comes out of a study of early T cells in non-severe SARS-CoV-2 infection. This clonotype was observed many times. With 5 bases clipped from V and 5 bases from J, the junction kept 5 bases outside the gene matches. Germline-derived CDR1 and CDR2 are SEHNR and FQNEAQ (reference sequence). The CDR3 totals 14 residues. MiXCR, applied by TCRdb to the 5' RACE reads, yields one record per CDR3 protein. Seen here are fewer than 45,000 distinct CDR3 sequences, approximately 8.9% observed once, and the top ten hold 12%. The TCR sequence derives from an adult who was a healthcare worker with PCR-confirmed SARS-CoV-2 infection or an uninfected control (not recorded which). The sequenced material came from whole blood. This chain uses TRBV7-9 with TRBJ2-7, with 11 bases aligning to TRBD1. CDR3 DNA sequence: TGTGCCAGCAGCCCCGGACAGGGGGCTGACGAGCAGTACTTC. It translates to CASSPGQGADEQYF.